The 22 T cell receptor beta chains listed next were all sequenced from one sample in a study of neoadjuvant anti-PD-1 for oral cavity cancer. Generated by immunoSEQ multiplex PCR, the TCRdb table keeps only in-frame clones and is missing some. The sample holds roughly 20,000 clones, more than 35% seen once. Sample time point: after neoadjuvant nivolumab, at surgical resection. Sequenced here: tumor tissue, sampled after nivolumab (anti-PD-1) treatment. The receptors were gathered from a person between 35 and 79 years old with oral cavity squamous cell carcinoma.

The chain joins TRBV5-4 to TRBJ1-6; 8 bases align to TRBD1. The CDR3 spans 15 residues. Per germline, CDR1 SGHNT and CDR2 YYREEE (reference sequence). J was trimmed by 10 bases and V by 1 base; bases with no gene match: 7. DNA of the CDR3: TGTGCCAGCAGCTTGTCTCAGGGGGCTGGATCACCCCTCCACTTT. Protein sequence: CASSLSQGAGSPLHF.

CDR3 protein: CASSLTPGYNEQFF. CDR3 bases: TGTGCCAGCAGCTTAACTCCGGGATACAATGAGCAGTTCTTC. V is TRBV7-8 and J is TRBJ2-1; D may be TRBD2 (5 bases). The V and J ends lost 2 bases and 4 bases respectively, with 9 bases between them. Per the germline V gene, CDR1 is SGHVS and CDR2 is FQNEAQ. The CDR3 loop spans 14 amino acids.

As DNA, the CDR3 is TGTGCCAGCGGATACAGGGAGAGCAATCAGCCCCAGCATTTT. This encodes CASGYRESNQPQHF. This sequence joins TRBV6-6 and TRBJ1-5, with D possibly being TRBD1 (6 bases). The CDR3 runs 14 residues. V was cut by 8 bases and J by 1 base, with 12 bases left in between. Germline CDR1 reads MNHNY; CDR2 reads SVGAGI (reference sequence).

This clone was seen ten or more times. This rearrangement joins TRBV2 to TRBJ2-5; D is possibly TRBD2 (6 bases). CDR3 length equals 12 residues. The V gene lost 10 bases and the J gene lost 5 bases, with 14 bases spanning the gap. The germline V gene encodes CDR1 SNHLY and CDR2 FYNNEI. This CDR3 is CATAGLGETQYF. The CDR3 DNA follows: TGTGCCACCGCGGGACTCGGGGAGACCCAGTACTTC. The full variable domain, its missing parts supplied by reference TRBV2 and TRBJ2-5, is EPEVTQTPSHQVTQMGQEVILRCVPISNHLYFYWYRQILGQKVEFLVSFYNNEISEKSEIFDDQFSVERPDGSNFTLKIRSTKLEDSAMYFCATAGLGETQYFGPGTRLLVL.

This sequence joins TRBV11-2 and TRBJ2-2, with 10 bases that match TRBD1. Trimming at V came to 2 bases and at J to 4 bases, leaving 1 base not matched to a gene. Per the germline V gene, CDR1 is SGHAT and CDR2 is FQNNGV. This CDR3 comprises 15 residues. DNA of the CDR3: TGTGCCAGCAGCTTAAGGACAGGGGGCACCGGGGAGCTGTTTTTT. This encodes CASSLRTGGTGELFF.

This chain connects TRBV6-5 to TRBJ2-6, with D perhaps matching TRBD1 (6 bases). There are 15 residues in the CDR3. Germline V lookup: CDR1 MNHEY, CDR2 SVGAGI. V was cut by 6 bases and J by 0 bases, with 9 bases left in between. CDR3 in amino acids: CASRRDNSGANVLTF. In DNA form, the CDR3 reads TGTGCCAGCAGGAGGGACAACTCTGGGGCCAACGTCCTGACTTTC.

This clone was picked up many times. V gene TRBV7-9 combines with J gene TRBJ1-1; tentative D call: TRBD1 (5 bases). Trimming removed 8 bases from V and 5 bases from J, with 15 bases in between. This CDR3 has 13 amino acids. Germline V gives CDR1 SEHNR, CDR2 FQNEAQ (reference sequence). As DNA, the CDR3 is TGTGCCAGCTTAAAGGGGAGCCTAACTGAAGCTTTCTTT. Protein: CASLKGSLTEAFF.

J is TRBJ2-2 and V is TRBV9; 8 bases fit TRBD1. V dropped 7 bases and J dropped 5; count of bases not matched to a gene: 4. Germline CDR1 SGDLS, CDR2 YYNGEE. The CDR3 is 13 residues long. The CDR3 nucleotides are TGTGCCAGCCAGGGGGCGAGTACCGGGGAGCTGTTTTTT. Translated: CASQGASTGELFF.

The chain has TRBV18 and TRBJ2-7, with 7 bases lining up with TRBD1. Germline V CDR1 and CDR2: KGHSH, LQKENI. J lost 3 bases, V lost 2 bases, and 10 bases had no gene match. The CDR3 loop spans 16 amino acids. CDR3 protein: CASSPTEGANYYEQYF. In DNA, the CDR3 is TGTGCCAGCTCACCAACCGAGGGGGCCAACTACTACGAGCAGTACTTC.

This rearrangement joins TRBV4-3 to TRBJ1-2, with a weak D call TRBD1 (5 bases). V was trimmed by 5 bases and J by 4 bases, leaving 14 bases between them. Germline V gives CDR1 LGHNA, CDR2 YSLEER. The CDR3 is 14 residues long. In DNA form, the CDR3 reads TGCGCCAGCAGCAAAGGGGTTACCAGCTATGGCTACACCTTC. The encoded protein is CASSKGVTSYGYTF.

CDR3: CASSEDRDNSPLHF. The CDR3 region has the DNA TGTGCCAGCAGTGAGGACAGGGATAATTCACCCCTCCACTTT. The chain is built from TRBV25-1 and TRBJ1-6; 8 nucleotides align to TRBD1. With 3 bases clipped from V and 5 bases from J, the junction kept 0 bases outside the gene matches. CDR3 size: 14 residues. Germline CDR1 and CDR2: MGHDK and SYGVNS.

The rearrangement links TRBV6-1 to TRBJ2-7; 11 positions match TRBD2. Germline V gene sequence: CDR1 MNHNS, CDR2 SASEGT. Losses at the gene ends were 4 bases for V and 6 bases for J; bases not matched to a gene: 5. This CDR3 comprises 14 residues. CDR3 sequence (DNA): TGTGCCAGCAGTGGACTAGCGGGGACGGGCGAGCAGTACTTC. Its protein product is CASSGLAGTGEQYF.

This clone was recorded only once. The J gene is TRBJ2-1, the V gene TRBV27; 7 bases are a match to TRBD2. Unmatched junction bases numbered 11, after V lost 6 bases and J lost 3 bases. The germline CDR1 and CDR2 sequences are MNHEY and SMNVEV (reference sequence). The CDR3 runs to 16 residues. DNA for the CDR3: TGTGCCAGCAGCAATAAAGGACTAGTGCGCTACAATGAGCAGTTCTTC. Residues: CASSNKGLVRYNEQFF.

The gene calls are TRBV6-1 and TRBJ1-6, with D unresolved. The CDR3 consists of 13 residues. Trimming shortened V by 6 bases and J by 8 bases, and 11 bases separated the two germline ends. The germline CDR1 and CDR2 sequences are MNHNS and SASEGT. In nucleotides, the CDR3 is TGTGCCAGCAGAGGTCATATTGATTCACCCCTCCACTTT. Protein sequence: CASRGHIDSPLHF.

The rearrangement uses TRBV6-6 and TRBJ2-7; 11 nucleotides match TRBD2. With 5 bases clipped from V and 1 base from J, the junction kept 7 bases outside the gene matches. CDR1 is MNHNY and CDR2 is SVGAGI in the germline V gene (reference sequence). There are 16 residues in the CDR3. CDR3: CASSTGLAAPSYEQYF. The CDR3 coding sequence is TGTGCCAGCAGTACGGGACTAGCGGCGCCATCCTACGAGCAGTACTTC.

V usage is TRBV7-2 and J usage is TRBJ2-1; 10 bases match TRBD2. Trimming took 5 bases from V and 10 from J; bases not matched to a gene: 11. Germline V gene lookup returns CDR1 SGHTA and CDR2 FQGNSA. CDR3 length: 15 residues. For the CDR3, the DNA is TGTGCCAGCAGCATCGGACTAGCGGCGACAACGGAGCAGTTCTTC. This sequence encodes CASSIGLAATTEQFF.

This clone was counted many times. The CDR3 reads CATSRGSLGTDTQYF. In DNA form, the CDR3 reads TGTGCCACCAGCAGGGGGTCCTTGGGCACAGATACGCAGTATTTT. This rearrangement joins TRBV15 to TRBJ2-3; unclear D gene. Germline V gene lookup returns CDR1 LNHNV and CDR2 YYDKDF (reference sequence). V was clipped by 3 bases and J by 1 base, with 11 bases between them. The CDR3 totals 15 residues.

The J gene is TRBJ2-2, the V gene TRBV4-3; tentative D call: TRBD1 (6 bases). Germline-derived CDR1 and CDR2 are LGHNA and YSLEER. The germline V and J ends were trimmed by 0 bases and 0 bases, with 11 bases remaining between them. CDR3 size: 17 residues. Here the CDR3 DNA reads TGCGCCAGCAGCCAAGAGGGGTACAGGGCGAACACCGGGGAGCTGTTTTTT. Its translation: CASSQEGYRANTGELFF.

This sequence joins TRBV7-6 and TRBJ2-5, with a tentative D call TRBD2 (5 bases). Germline V gene lookup returns CDR1 SGHVS and CDR2 FNYEAQ. This CDR3 region has 12 residues. Between the trimmed V and J ends, which lost 5 bases and 5 bases, there was a span of 9 bases. CDR3 DNA sequence: TGTGCCAGCAGCCCGGGGTTCGAGACCCAGTACTTC. Translated: CASSPGFETQYF.

This clone was observed a handful of times. The chain employs TRBV19 and TRBJ1-5, with 7 bases lining up with TRBD1. Germline CDR1 and CDR2: LNHDA and SQIVND (reference sequence). Unmatched junction bases numbered 11, after V lost 4 bases and J lost 5 bases. CDR3 length equals 16 residues. The CDR3 coding sequence is TGTGCCAGTAGTAAAATGGTGGCAGGGGGTGATCAGCCCCAGCATTTT. Protein: CASSKMVAGGDQPQHF. The full variable domain, completed using reference TRBV19 and TRBJ1-5, is DGGITQSPKYLFRKEGQNVTLSCEQNLNHDAMYWYRQDPGQGLRLIYYSQIVNDFQKGDIAEGYSVSREKKESFPLTVTSAQKNPTAFYLCASSKMVAGGDQPQHFGDGTRLSIL.

The chain is built from TRBV5-1 and TRBJ1-2, with D maybe TRBD1 (5 bases). The length of the CDR3 is 19 residues. From germline, CDR1 is SGHRS and CDR2 YFSETQ. Trimming shortened V by 0 bases and J by 0 bases, and 21 bases separated the two germline ends. In nucleotides, the CDR3 is TGCGCCAGCAGCTTGGGAGGAGGGGTTCCGTACACTGCTAACTATGGCTACACCTTC. It is translated as CASSLGGGVPYTANYGYTF.

This clone came up a few times. J is TRBJ2-3 and V is TRBV7-2, with D perhaps assigned TRBD1 or TRBD2 (5 bases each). Germline V CDR1 and CDR2: SGHTA, FQGNSA. The length of the CDR3 is 14 residues. Trimming shortened V by 4 bases and J by 1 base, and 9 bases separated the two germline ends. The DNA of the CDR3 is TGTGCCAGCAGCTCGGGGCCCGGCACAGATACGCAGTATTTT. Its protein is CASSSGPGTDTQYF.